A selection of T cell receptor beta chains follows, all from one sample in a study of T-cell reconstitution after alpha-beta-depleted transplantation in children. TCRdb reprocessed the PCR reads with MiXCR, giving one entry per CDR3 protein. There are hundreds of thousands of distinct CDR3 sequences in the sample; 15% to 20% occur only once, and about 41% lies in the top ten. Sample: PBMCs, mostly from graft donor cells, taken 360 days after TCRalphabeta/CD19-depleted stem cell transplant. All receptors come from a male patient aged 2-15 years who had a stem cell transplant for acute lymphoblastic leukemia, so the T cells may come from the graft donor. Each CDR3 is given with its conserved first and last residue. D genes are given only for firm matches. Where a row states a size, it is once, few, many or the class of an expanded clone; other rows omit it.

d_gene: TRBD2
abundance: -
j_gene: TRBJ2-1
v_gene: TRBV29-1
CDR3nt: TGCAGCGTCTGTGCCCCCCCGCTAGCGGGAGGGCCCTATGAGCAGTTCTTC
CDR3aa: CSVCAPPLAGGPYEQFF

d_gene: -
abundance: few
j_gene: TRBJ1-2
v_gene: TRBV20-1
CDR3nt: TGCAGTGCTAGAGATCCGTGGGGGGACAACTACACCTTC
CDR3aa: CSARDPWGDNYTF

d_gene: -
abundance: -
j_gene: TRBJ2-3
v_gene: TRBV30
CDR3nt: TGTGCCTGGAGACAGCGGACTACAGATACGCAGTATTTT
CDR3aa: CAWRQRTTDTQYF

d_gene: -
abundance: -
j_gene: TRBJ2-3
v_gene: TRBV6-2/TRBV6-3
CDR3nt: TGTGCCAGCAGTTACTTCCTCACAGATACGCAGTATTTT
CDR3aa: CASSYFLTDTQYF

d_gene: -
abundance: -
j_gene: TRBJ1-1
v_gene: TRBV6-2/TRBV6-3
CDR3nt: TGTGCCAGCAGTTACTCGACAGCCGAAGCTTTCTTT
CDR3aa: CASSYSTAEAFF

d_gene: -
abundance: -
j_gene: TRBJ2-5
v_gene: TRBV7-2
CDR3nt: TGTGCCAGCAGCTTAGTAGGACTTGAAGCGACCCAGTACTTC
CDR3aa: CASSLVGLEATQYF

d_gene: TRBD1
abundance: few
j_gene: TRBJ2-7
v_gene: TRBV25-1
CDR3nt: TGTGCCAGCAGTGAATCCCAACCGAGGGGGCGTCCCTACGAGCAGTACTTC
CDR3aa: CASSESQPRGRPYEQYF

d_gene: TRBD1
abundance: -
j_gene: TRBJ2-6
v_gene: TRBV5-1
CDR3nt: TGCGCCAGCAGCGCAGGGACAGCTGGGGCCAACGTCCTGACTTTC
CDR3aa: CASSAGTAGANVLTF

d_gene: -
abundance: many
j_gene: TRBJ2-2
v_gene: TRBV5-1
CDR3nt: TGCGCCAGCAGCATCGACACCGGGGAGCTGTTTTTT
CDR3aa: CASSIDTGELFF

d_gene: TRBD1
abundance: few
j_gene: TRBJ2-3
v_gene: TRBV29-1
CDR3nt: TGCAGCGTCCTCCTTGGGACAGGGGACCCAGATACGCAGTATTTT
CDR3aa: CSVLLGTGDPDTQYF

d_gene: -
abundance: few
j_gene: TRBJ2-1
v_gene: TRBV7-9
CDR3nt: TGTGCCAGCAGCTTGGGAGGGGGCACGGGAACAAATGAGCAGTTCTTC
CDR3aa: CASSLGGGTGTNEQFF

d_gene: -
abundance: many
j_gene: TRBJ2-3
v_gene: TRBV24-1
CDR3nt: TGTGCCACCAGTGATTCCCACACAGATACGCAGTATTTT
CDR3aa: CATSDSHTDTQYF

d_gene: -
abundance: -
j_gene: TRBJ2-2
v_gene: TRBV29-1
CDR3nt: TGCAGCGTCGCCGACTCATCCACCGGGGAGCTGTTTTTT
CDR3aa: CSVADSSTGELFF

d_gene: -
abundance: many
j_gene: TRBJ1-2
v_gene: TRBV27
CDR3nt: TGTGCCAGCAGCCCCCTCGGGGCACCTAACTATGGCTACACCTTC
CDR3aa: CASSPLGAPNYGYTF

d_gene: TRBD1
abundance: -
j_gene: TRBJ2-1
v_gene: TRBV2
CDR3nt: TGTGCCAGCAGTCCTCCGGGACAGGTAGATGAGCAGTTCTTC
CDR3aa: CASSPPGQVDEQFF

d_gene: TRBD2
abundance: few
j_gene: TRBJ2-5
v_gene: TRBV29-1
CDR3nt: TGCAGCGTTGATCGGGGACTAAGGGAGACCCAGTACTTC
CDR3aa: CSVDRGLRETQYF

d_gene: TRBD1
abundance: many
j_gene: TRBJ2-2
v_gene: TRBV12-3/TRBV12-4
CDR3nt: TGTGCCAGCAGTACCGGACAGGGAACCGGGGAGCTGTTTTTT
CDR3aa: CASSTGQGTGELFF

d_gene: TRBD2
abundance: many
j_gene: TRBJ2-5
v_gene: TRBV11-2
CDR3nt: TGTGCCAGCAGCTTAGAAGTGGGCGGGAGGGCCTTATACCAAGAGACCCAGTACTTC
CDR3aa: CASSLEVGGRALYQETQYF

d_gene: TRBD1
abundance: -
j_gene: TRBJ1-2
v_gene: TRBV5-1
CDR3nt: TGCGCCAGCAGCTCGACAGGGATCTATGGCTACACCTTC
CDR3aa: CASSSTGIYGYTF

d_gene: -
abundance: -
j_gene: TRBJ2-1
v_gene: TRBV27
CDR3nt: TGTGCCAGCAGTTTTCCCTGGGGCGAACAGTTCTTC
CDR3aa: CASSFPWGEQFF

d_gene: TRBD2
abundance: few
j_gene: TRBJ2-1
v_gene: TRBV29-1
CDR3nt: TGCAGCGTTGTCAAGGGACTAGCGGTATACAATGAGCAGTTCTTC
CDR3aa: CSVVKGLAVYNEQFF

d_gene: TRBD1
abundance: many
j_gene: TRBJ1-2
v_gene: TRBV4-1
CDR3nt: TGCGCCAGCAGCCCGGACAGGGTTTACTATGGCTACACCTTC
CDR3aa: CASSPDRVYYGYTF

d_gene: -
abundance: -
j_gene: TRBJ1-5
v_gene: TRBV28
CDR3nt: TGTGCCAGCAGTTTATCATTGTATAGCAATCAGCCCCAGCATTTT
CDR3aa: CASSLSLYSNQPQHF

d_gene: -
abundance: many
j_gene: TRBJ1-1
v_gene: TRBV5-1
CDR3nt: TGCGCCAGCAGCTTGGGAAGGAACACTGAAGCTTTCTTT
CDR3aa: CASSLGRNTEAFF

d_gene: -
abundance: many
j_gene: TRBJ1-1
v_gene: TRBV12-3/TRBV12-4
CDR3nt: TGTGCCAGCAGTGTACGAGCAGGGTCTTCAGAAGCTTTCTTT
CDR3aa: CASSVRAGSSEAFF

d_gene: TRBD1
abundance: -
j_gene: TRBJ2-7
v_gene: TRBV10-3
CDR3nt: TGTGCCATCAGTGTTGCGCCGGGACAGGGGCTCTACGAGCAGTACTTC
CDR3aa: CAISVAPGQGLYEQYF

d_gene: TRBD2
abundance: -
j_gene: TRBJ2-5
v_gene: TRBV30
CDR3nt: TGTGCCTGGAGCCGGGGGGGAGAGACCCAGTACTTC
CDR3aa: CAWSRGGETQYF

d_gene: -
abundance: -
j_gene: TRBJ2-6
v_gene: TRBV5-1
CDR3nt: TGCGCCAGCAGCTTATTTGGGAGGAGGGGATCTGGGGCCAACGTCCTGACTTTC
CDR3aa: CASSLFGRRGSGANVLTF

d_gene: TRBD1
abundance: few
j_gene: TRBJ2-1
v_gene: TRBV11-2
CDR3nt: TGTGCCAGCAGCTTATTCCGACAGGGGGACTACAATGAGCAGTTCTTC
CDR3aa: CASSLFRQGDYNEQFF

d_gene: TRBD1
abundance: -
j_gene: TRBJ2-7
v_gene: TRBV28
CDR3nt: TGTGCCAGCAGTCCAACAGGGGGCAGGAGCTACGAGCAGTACTTC
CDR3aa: CASSPTGGRSYEQYF

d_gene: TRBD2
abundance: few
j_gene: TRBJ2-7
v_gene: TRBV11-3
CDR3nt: TGTGCCAGCAGCTTGACTAGCGGGAATTCCGAGCAGTACTTC
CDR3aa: CASSLTSGNSEQYF

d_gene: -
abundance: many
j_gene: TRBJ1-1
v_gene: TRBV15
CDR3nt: TGTGCCACCAGCAGAGATACTGAAGCTTTCTTT
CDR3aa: CATSRDTEAFF

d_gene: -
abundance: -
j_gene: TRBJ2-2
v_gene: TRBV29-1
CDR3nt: TGCAGCGTTGAAAGGGACCCCCTCACTGGGGAGCTGTTTTTT
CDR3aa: CSVERDPLTGELFF

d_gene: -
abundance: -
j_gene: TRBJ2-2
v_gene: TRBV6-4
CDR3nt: TGTGCCAGGGGTCCGGAGGTGGGGACCGGGGAGCTGTTTTTT
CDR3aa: CARGPEVGTGELFF

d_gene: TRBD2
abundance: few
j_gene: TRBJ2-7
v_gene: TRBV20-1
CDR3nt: TGCAGTGTGGCGGGAGGGCACTCCTACGAGCAGTACTTC
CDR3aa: CSVAGGHSYEQYF

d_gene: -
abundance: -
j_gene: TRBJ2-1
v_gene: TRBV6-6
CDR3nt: TGTGCCAGCAGTTACGGCCCGGAGCAGTTCTTC
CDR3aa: CASSYGPEQFF

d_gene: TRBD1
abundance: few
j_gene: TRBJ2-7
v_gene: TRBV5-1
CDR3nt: TGCGCCAGCAGCTGGGACAGCGGCTACGAGCAGTACTTC
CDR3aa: CASSWDSGYEQYF

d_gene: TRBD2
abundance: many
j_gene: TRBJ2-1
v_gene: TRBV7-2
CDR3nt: TGTGCCAGCAGCTCGCGAACTAGCGGGGATGAGCAGTTCTTC
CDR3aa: CASSSRTSGDEQFF

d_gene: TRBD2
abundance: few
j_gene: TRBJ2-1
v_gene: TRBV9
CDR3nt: TGTGCCAGCAGCGTATCTGTAGCGGGAGGAACCTTGGACAATGAGCAGTTCTTC
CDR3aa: CASSVSVAGGTLDNEQFF

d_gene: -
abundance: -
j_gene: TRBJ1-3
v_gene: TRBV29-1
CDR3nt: TGCAGCGTTGAAGACAGCTTCTACTCTGGAAACACCATATATTTT
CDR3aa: CSVEDSFYSGNTIYF

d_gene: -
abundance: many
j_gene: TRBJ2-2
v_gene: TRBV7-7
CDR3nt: TGTGCTAGCAGCCCACTAATGTCCGGGGAGCTGTTTTTT
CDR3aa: CASSPLMSGELFF

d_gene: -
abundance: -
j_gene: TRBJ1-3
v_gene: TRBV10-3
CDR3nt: TGTGCCATCAGTTCCGGGGTCGGAAACACCATATATTTT
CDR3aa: CAISSGVGNTIYF

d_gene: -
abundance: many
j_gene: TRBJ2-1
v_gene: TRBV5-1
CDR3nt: TGCGCCAGCAGGAACTCGGCTAGCTCCTACAATGAGCAGTTCTTC
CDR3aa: CASRNSASSYNEQFF